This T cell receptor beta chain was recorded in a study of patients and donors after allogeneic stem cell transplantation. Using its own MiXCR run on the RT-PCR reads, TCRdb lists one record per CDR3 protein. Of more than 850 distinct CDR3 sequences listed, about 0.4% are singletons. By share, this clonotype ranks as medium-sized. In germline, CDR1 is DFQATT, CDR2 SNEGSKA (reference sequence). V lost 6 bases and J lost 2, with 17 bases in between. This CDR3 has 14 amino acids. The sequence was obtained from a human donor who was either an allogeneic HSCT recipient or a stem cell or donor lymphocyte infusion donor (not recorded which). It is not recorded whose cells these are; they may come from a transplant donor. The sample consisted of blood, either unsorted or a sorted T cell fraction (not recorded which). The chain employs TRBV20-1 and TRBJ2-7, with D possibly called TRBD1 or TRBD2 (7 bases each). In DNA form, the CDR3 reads TGCAGTGCCCACCCCAGGGGGGGGCCCTACGAGCAGTACTTC. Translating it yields CSAHPRGGPYEQYF.